The TCR beta chain described here comes from a study of blood T cell repertoires in COVID-19 (dated by TCRdb to 2020 to 2022). Regarding the complete study: Collaborator samples came from the United States, Italy and Spain and covered acute and convalescent phases of COVID-19. The prospective study material was composed of cDNA or gDNA derived from T cells, B-cell-depleted T cells, or PBMCs. The dataset comprised deeply sampled blood TCRbeta repertoires from subjects exposed to, actively infected with, or recovered from COVID-19. The repertoires were made available in a free public database intended to serve as a resource for research on the immune response to SARS-CoV-2. Samples were obtained from the ongoing ImmuneRACE study (first 160 participants) and from about 1,300 subjects provided by 6 global collaborators. The sample metadata nearly always contained a de-identified subject ID, COVID-19 status, age in years and sex. Where HLA class I and class II types were available, the types were taken from metadata supplied by the sample provider, not from assay-based typing. The investigation overall reported the following: Clinical and demographic metadata were provided uncurated, with the amount varying by source and participant.

The immunoSEQ Assay, a bias-controlled multiplex PCR, was used to amplify TCRbeta CDR3 regions from genomic DNA. The authors' pipeline ran thus. Nucleated cell counts per sample were estimated from amplification of reference gene primers within the assay. Sequence reads were collapsed and filtered to measure the absolute abundance of every unique TCRbeta CDR3 rearrangement. Productive Simpson clonality was computed per sample as the square root of Simpson's diversity index over productive rearrangements. TCRdb took this table from immuneACCESS and kept in-frame rearrangements with V and J called. Such tables lack part of the clones; where checked against another copy, unresolved V genes explain under half of the gap, and the rest is unexplained. Clone size and V and J calls were adopted from that table, with D and trimming inferred from the DNA. Here the sample has around 290,000 clones; roughly 86% occur a single time. Jointly, the top ten make up over 2% of the sample.

Enrolling through a virtual design, the prospective study's participants ranged in age from roughly 18 to 90 years and lived across around 25 United States geographic areas. In the prospective study, cohorts were assigned on the basis of participant-reported clinical history obtained from a screening survey and a study questionnaire. ImmuneRACE Cohort 3 recovered participants were defined by two consecutive negative NP/OP PCR tests, healthcare professional clearance, or symptom resolution. Mobile phlebotomists in the prospective study collected whole blood, serum and a nasopharyngeal or oropharyngeal swab from every participant. Additional blood draws and questionnaires over an approximately two-month period could optionally be provided by prospective study participants. Prospective study blood samples were shipped either frozen or at room temperature before DNA extraction. CDR1 and CDR2 were assigned from the germline V gene (reference sequence) as SGHKS and YYEKEE. The CDR3 runs 16 amino acids, cysteine and phenylalanine included. The entry retains the CDR3 DNA only, 48 bases that are in frame from base 1. Trimming takes 0 bases off V and 5 bases off J; junction bases not matched to a gene: 5.

Comment on this clone: Its antigen remains undetermined. No base quality information exists; no much larger clone differs at one position.

The sequence is built from TRBV5-5 and TRBJ2-3, with 11 junctional bases fitting TRBD1. The source of this sequence is a woman between 18 and 29 years old who had recovered from COVID-19. The sample comprised PBMCs or T cells enriched from blood (not recorded which). CDR3 region: CASSLGWTGGEDTQYF. The bases read TGTGCCAGCAGCTTGGGGTGGACAGGGGGCGAAGATACGCAGTATTTT. With all but the CDR3 taken from the reference TRBV5-5 and TRBJ2-3 genes, the full variable domain is: DAGVTQSPTHLIKTRGQQVTLRCSPISGHKSVSWYQQVLGQGPQFIFQYYEKEERGRGNFPDRFSARQFPNYSSELNVNALLLGDSALYLCASSLGWTGGEDTQYFGPGTRLTVL.